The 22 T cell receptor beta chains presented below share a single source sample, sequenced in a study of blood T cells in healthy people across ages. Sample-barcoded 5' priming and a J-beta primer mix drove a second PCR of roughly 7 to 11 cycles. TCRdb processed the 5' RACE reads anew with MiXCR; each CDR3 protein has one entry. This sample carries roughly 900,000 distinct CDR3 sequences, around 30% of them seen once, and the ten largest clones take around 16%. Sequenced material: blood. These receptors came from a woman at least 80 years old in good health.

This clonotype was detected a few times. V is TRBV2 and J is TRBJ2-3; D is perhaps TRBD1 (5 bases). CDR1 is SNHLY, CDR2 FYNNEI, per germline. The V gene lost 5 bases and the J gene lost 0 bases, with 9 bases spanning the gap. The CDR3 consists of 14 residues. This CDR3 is CASSISGSTDTQYF. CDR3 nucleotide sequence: TGTGCCAGCAGTATCTCAGGGAGCACAGATACGCAGTATTTT.

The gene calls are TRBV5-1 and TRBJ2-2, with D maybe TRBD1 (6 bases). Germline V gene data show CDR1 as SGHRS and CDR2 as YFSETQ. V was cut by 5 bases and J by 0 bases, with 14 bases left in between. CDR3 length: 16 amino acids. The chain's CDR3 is CASSFPGHSNTGELFF. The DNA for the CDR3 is TGCGCCAGCAGTTTTCCGGGACACTCGAACACCGGGGAGCTGTTTTTT.

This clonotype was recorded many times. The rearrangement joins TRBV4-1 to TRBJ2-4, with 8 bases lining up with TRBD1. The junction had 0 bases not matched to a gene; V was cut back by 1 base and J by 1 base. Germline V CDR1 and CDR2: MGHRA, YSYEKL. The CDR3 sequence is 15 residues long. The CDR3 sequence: CASSQGTGAKNIQYF. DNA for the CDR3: TGCGCCAGCAGCCAAGGGACAGGGGCCAAAAACATTCAGTACTTC.

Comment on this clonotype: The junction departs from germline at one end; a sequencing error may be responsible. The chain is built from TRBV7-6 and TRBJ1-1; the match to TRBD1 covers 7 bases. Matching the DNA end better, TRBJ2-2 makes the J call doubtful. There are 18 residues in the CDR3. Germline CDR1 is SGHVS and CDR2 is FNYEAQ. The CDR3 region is CASSPRPTGVANTGKLFF. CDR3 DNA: TGTGCCAGCAGCCCCCGCCCTACAGGGGTAGCAAACACCGGGAAGCTGTTTTTT.

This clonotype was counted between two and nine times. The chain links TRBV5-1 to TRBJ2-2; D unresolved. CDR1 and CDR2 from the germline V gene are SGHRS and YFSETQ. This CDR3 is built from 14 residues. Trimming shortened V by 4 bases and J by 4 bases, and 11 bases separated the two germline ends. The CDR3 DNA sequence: TGCGCCAGCAGCATACGGACCGGCACCGGGGAGCTGTTTTTT. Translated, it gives CASSIRTGTGELFF.

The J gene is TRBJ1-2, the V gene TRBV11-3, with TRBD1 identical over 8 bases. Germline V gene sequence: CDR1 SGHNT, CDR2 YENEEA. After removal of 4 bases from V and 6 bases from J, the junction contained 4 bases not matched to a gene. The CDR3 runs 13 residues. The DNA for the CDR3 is TGTGCCAGCAGCTGGAGGGGACAGGATGGCTACACCTTC. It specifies CASSWRGQDGYTF.

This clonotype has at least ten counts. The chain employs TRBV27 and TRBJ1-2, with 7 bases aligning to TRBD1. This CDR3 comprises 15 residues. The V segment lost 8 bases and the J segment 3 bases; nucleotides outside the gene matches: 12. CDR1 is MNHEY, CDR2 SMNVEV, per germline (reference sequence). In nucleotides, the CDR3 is TGTGCCAGCCGCGCATTACAGGGGAGGCACTATGGCTACACCTTC. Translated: CASRALQGRHYGYTF.

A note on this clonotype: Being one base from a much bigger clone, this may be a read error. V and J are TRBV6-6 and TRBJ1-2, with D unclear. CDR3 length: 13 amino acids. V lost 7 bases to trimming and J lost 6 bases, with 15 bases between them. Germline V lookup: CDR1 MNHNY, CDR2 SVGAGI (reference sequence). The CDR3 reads CASNPRDNNGYTF. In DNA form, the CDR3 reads TGTGCCAGCAACCCAAGGGATAATAATGGCTACACCTTC.

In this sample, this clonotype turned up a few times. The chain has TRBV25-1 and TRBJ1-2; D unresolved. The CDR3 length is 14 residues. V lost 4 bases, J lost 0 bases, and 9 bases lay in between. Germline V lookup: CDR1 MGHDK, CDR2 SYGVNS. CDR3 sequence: CASSGVLANYGYTF. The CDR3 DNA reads TGTGCCAGCAGTGGAGTGTTAGCTAACTATGGCTACACCTTC.

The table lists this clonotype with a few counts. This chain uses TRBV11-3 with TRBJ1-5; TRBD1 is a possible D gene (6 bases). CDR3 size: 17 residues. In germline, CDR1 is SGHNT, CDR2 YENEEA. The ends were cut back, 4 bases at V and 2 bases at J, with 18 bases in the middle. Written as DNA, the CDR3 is TGTGCCAGCAGCTCCAAAAGGACGGGGGGCGGCAATCAGCCCCAGCATTTT. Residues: CASSSKRTGGGNQPQHF.

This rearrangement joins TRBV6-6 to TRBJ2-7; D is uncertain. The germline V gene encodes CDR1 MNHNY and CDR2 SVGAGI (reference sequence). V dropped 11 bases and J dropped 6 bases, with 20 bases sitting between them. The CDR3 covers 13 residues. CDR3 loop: CAAAARPLSEQYF. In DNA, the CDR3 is TGTGCCGCGGCGGCCAGGCCCCTAAGCGAGCAGTACTTC.

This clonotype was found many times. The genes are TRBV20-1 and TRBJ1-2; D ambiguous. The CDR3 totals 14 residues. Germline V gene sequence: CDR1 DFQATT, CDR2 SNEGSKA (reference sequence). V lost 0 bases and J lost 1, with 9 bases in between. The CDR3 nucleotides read TGCAGTGCTAGAGAGCACAGCCTTAACTATGGCTACACCTTC. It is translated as CSAREHSLNYGYTF.

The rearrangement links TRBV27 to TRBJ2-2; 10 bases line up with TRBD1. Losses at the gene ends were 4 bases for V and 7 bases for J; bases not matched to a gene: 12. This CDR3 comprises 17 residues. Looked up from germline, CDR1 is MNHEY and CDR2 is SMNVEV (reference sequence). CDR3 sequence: CASSSRDRGVNGGELFF. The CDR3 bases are TGTGCCAGCAGTTCGAGGGACAGGGGTGTTAATGGCGGGGAGCTGTTTTTT.

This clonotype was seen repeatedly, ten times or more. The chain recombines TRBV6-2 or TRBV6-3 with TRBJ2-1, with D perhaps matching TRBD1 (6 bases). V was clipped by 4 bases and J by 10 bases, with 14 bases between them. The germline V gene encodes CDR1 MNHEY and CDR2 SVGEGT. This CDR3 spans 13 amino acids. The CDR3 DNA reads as TGTGCCAGCAGTTTGGCACAGGGACGCGAGCAGTTCTTC. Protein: CASSLAQGREQFF.

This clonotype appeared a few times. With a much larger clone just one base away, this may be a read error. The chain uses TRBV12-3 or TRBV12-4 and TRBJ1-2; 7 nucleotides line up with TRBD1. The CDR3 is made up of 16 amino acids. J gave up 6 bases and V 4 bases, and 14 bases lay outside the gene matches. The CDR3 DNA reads TGTGCCAGCAGTTCCTCCCGACAGGGCTCTTACCATGGCTACACCTTC. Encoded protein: CASSSSRQGSYHGYTF.

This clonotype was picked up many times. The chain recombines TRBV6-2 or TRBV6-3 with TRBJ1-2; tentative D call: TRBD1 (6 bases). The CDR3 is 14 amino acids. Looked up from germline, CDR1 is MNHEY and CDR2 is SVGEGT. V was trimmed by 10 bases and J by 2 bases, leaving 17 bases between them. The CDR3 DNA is TGTGCCATTTATTCGGACAGAACAAACTATGGCTACACCTTC. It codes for CAIYSDRTNYGYTF.

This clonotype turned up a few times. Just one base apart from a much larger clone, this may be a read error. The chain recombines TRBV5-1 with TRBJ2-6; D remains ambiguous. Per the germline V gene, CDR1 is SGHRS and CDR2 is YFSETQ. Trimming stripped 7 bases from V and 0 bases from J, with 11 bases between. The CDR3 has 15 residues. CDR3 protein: CASGSQISGANVLTF. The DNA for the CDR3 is TGCGCCAGCGGCTCCCAGATCTCTGGGGCCAACGTCCTGACTTTC.

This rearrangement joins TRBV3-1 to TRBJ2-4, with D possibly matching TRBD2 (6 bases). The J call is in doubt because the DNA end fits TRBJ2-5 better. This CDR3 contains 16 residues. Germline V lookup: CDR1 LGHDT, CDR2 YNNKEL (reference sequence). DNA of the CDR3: TGTGCCAGCAGCCTCCGGGGTAGCGGAAAAGAAGAGACCCAGTACTTC. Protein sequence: CASSLRGSGKEETQYF.

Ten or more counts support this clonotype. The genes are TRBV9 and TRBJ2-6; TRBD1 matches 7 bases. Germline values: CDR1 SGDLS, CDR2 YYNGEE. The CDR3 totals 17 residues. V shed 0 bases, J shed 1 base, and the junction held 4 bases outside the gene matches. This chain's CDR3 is CASSVEGALSGANVLTF. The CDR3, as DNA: TGTGCCAGCAGCGTAGAGGGGGCACTGTCTGGGGCCAACGTCCTGACTTTC.

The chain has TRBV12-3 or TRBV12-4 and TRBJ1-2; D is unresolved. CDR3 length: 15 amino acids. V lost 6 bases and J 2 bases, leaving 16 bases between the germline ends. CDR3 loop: CASSPMVGVNYGYTF. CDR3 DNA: TGTGCCAGCAGCCCCATGGTGGGAGTCAACTATGGCTACACCTTC.

CDR3 sequence reads: CASSVQGREETQYF. DNA of the CDR3: TGTGCCAGCAGCGTCCAGGGAAGGGAGGAGACCCAGTACTTC. The rearrangement uses TRBV9 and TRBJ2-7, with D perhaps matching TRBD1 or TRBD2 (5 bases each). The tail of the sequence fits TRBJ2-5 better, so the J call may be wrong. The germline gives CDR1 SGDLS, CDR2 YYNGEE. The CDR3 is 14 residues long.

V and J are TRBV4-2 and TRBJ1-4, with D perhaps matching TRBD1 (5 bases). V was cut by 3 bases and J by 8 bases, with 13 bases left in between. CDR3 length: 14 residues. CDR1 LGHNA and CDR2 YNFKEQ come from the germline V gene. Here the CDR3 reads CASSQGPKGEKLFF. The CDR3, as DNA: TGTGCCAGCAGCCAGGGACCGAAGGGGGAAAAACTGTTTTTT.